These 12 T cell receptor beta chains came from one sample sequenced in a study of blood T cell repertoires in COVID-19. The method was immunoSEQ multiplex PCR; TCRdb's version includes in-frame clones alone and lacks a portion of them. The data contain under 90,000 clones, about 68% of them singletons. The sequencing input was peripheral blood. All receptors come from a man aged 50-59 years with active or convalescent COVID-19.

V is TRBV19 and J is TRBJ2-3; D is unclear. The V end was cut by 2 bases, the J end by 3 bases, with 3 bases between. Germline CDR1 and CDR2: LNHDA and SQIVND (reference sequence). The CDR3 totals 12 residues. The CDR3 protein is CASSIRTDTQYF. CDR3 nucleotide sequence: TGTGCCAGTAGTATACGGACAGATACGCAGTATTTT.

This clone was seen more than once but under ten times. The chain joins TRBV3-1 (or the pseudogene TRBV3-2) to TRBJ2-2; 12 bases fit TRBD2. This CDR3 has 19 residues. CDR1 and CDR2 (germline): LGHDT, YNNKEL (reference sequence). With 7 bases clipped from V and 0 bases from J, the junction kept 12 bases outside the gene matches. The CDR3 is CASKVHRLAGEPNTGELFF. The CDR3, as DNA: TGTGCCAGCAAAGTCCACCGACTAGCGGGGGAACCGAACACCGGGGAGCTGTTTTTT.

This clone was seen just once. This sequence joins TRBV18 and TRBJ2-3, with 13 positions matching TRBD2. The junction had 4 bases not matched to a gene; V was cut back by 3 bases and J by 4 bases. The germline CDR1 and CDR2 sequences are KGHSH and LQKENI. This CDR3 has 16 amino acids. This CDR3 is CASSPRLAGGADTQYF. For the CDR3, the DNA is TGTGCCAGCTCACCCCGACTAGCGGGGGGCGCAGATACGCAGTATTTT.

The V and J genes are TRBV5-1 and TRBJ2-5; 14 nucleotides agree with TRBD2. Germline loops: CDR1 SGHRS, CDR2 YFSETQ. V shed 3 bases, J shed 1 base, and the junction held 2 bases outside the gene matches. CDR3 length equals 16 residues. The CDR3 coding sequence is TGCGCCAGCAGCTCTGGACTAGCGGGGGGCCAAGAGACCCAGTACTTC. Amino acid sequence: CASSSGLAGGQETQYF.

The table lists this clone with a count of one. The gene calls are TRBV6-5 and TRBJ2-2; 7 bases map to TRBD2. CDR1 is MNHEY and CDR2 is SVGAGI in the germline V gene. This CDR3 spans 15 amino acids. J lost 5 bases, V lost 6 bases, and 9 bases had no gene match. CDR3 nucleotides: TGTGCCAGCAGCCCCGGACTAGTGCGGACCGGGGAGCTGTTTTTT. As protein: CASSPGLVRTGELFF.

The rearrangement joins TRBV14 to TRBJ2-7, with 9 bases identical to TRBD1. Germline CDR1 SGHDN, CDR2 FVKESK. After removal of 4 bases from V and 5 bases from J, the junction contained 6 bases not matched to a gene. The CDR3 covers 14 residues. In DNA, the CDR3 is TGTGCCAGCAGCCTATTAGGGACAGGGAACGAGCAGTACTTC. Amino acids: CASSLLGTGNEQYF.

This chain links TRBV7-2 with TRBJ1-5; 10 bases agree with TRBD1. Trimming removed 6 bases from V and 4 bases from J; junction bases left unmatched: 9. The CDR3 covers 16 residues. Germline V gene sequence: CDR1 SGHTA, CDR2 FQGNSA. CDR3 sequence reads: CASRFGTGDGNQPQHF. The DNA of the CDR3 is TGTGCCAGCAGGTTTGGGACAGGGGACGGGAATCAGCCCCAGCATTTT. Supplemented by reference TRBV7-2 and TRBJ1-5, the full variable domain reads GAGVSQSPSNKVTEKGKDVELRCDPISGHTALYWYRQSLGQGLEFLIYFQGNSAPDKSGLPSDRFSAERTGGSVSTLTIQRTQQEDSAVYLCASRFGTGDGNQPQHFGDGTRLSIL.

The rearrangement uses TRBV11-3 and TRBJ2-2; a weak D match, TRBD1 (6 bases). V dropped 5 bases and J dropped 0 bases, with 19 bases sitting between them. Germline V gives CDR1 SGHNT, CDR2 YENEEA. This CDR3 spans 18 amino acids. The CDR3, as DNA: TGTGCCAGCAGCCCCGGAAGGTGGGGGCTATCGAACACCGGGGAGCTGTTTTTT. This sequence encodes CASSPGRWGLSNTGELFF.

This chain connects TRBV6-5 to TRBJ2-5; perhaps TRBD2 as D (5 bases). Germline V gives CDR1 MNHEY, CDR2 SVGAGI. This CDR3 is built from 15 residues. V was trimmed by 4 bases and J by 4 bases, leaving 16 bases between them. The CDR3: CASSSQLVGIETQYF. In DNA, the CDR3 is TGTGCCAGCAGTTCCCAACTAGTCGGTATAGAGACCCAGTACTTC.

The rearrangement joins TRBV30 to TRBJ1-5; TRBD1 might be the D (5 bases). Trimming took off 1 base at V and 1 base at J, with 5 bases between the two ends. CDR3 length: 13 amino acids. Germline CDR1 GTSNPN, CDR2 SVGIG (reference sequence). The CDR3 spells CAWSGQSNQPQHF. The CDR3 coding sequence is TGTGCCTGGAGTGGACAGAGCAATCAGCCCCAGCATTTT.

The chain employs TRBV3-1 (or the pseudogene TRBV3-2) and TRBJ1-6; 8 nucleotides line up with TRBD1. Germline V gene sequence: CDR1 LGHDT, CDR2 YNNKEL (reference sequence). CDR3 length: 15 amino acids. V trimming: 3 bases; J trimming: 9 bases; junction bases outside the gene matches: 7. The CDR3 loop is CASSQGTGSGSPLHF. In DNA form, the CDR3 reads TGTGCCAGCAGCCAGGGGACAGGCTCCGGTTCACCCCTCCACTTT.

This rearrangement joins TRBV7-9 to TRBJ1-1, with 7 bases lining up with TRBD1. The CDR3 contains 14 residues. The J segment lost 4 bases and the V segment lost 5 bases, leaving 7 bases of the junction unmatched. Germline V gives CDR1 SEHNR, CDR2 FQNEAQ (reference sequence). The CDR3 sequence is CASSKGGQTTEAFF. The CDR3 nucleotides read TGTGCCAGCAGCAAGGGGGGACAGACCACTGAAGCTTTCTTT. The variable domain in full, with the rest retrieved from reference TRBV7-9 and TRBJ1-1, is DTGVSQNPRHKITKRGQNVTFRCDPISEHNRLYWYRQTLGQGPEFLTYFQNEAQLEKSRLLSDRFSAERPKGSFSTLEIQRTEQGDSAMYLCASSKGGQTTEAFFGQGTRLTVV.